The 6 T cell receptor beta chains in this list originate from one sample, sequenced in a study of cytomegalovirus exposure and HLA in healthy donors. TCRdb's copy holds only in-frame clones and misses some; the assay was immunoSEQ multiplex PCR. The data show 330,000 or so clones, roughly 88% seen once. Sequencing used PBMCs. Receptors were obtained from a woman younger than 35 in good health and CMV-seronegative.

This chain links TRBV6-1 with TRBJ2-1; 11 bases map to TRBD2. The CDR3 extends over 14 amino acids. Trimming removed 7 bases from V and 5 bases from J; junction bases left unmatched: 4. Germline V CDR1 and CDR2: MNHNS, SASEGT. In DNA, the CDR3 is TGTGCCAGCACTCCGGGACTAGCGGACAATGAGCAGTTCTTC. It is translated as CASTPGLADNEQFF.

This chain links TRBV29-1 with TRBJ2-1; 9 bases match TRBD2. V shed 3 bases, J shed 4 bases, and the junction held 10 bases outside the gene matches. Germline lookup yields CDR1 SQVTM and CDR2 ANQGSEA. This CDR3 is 16 amino acids long. Written as DNA, the CDR3 is TGCAGCGTTGAGTTAGCGGGAGATCTTGCGTACAATGAGCAGTTCTTC. Protein sequence: CSVELAGDLAYNEQFF.

The V call is TRBV19, the J call TRBJ2-6, with 9 positions matching TRBD1. Looked up from germline, CDR1 is LNHDA and CDR2 is SQIVND (reference sequence). V shed 8 bases, J shed 4 bases, and the junction held 9 bases outside the gene matches. The CDR3 is 16 residues long. Written as DNA, the CDR3 is TGTGCCAGTGACCCGGGACAGGGATCCGGGGCCAACGTCCTGACTTTC. The encoded protein is CASDPGQGSGANVLTF.

V usage is TRBV5-4 and J usage is TRBJ2-3; possibly TRBD2 for D (6 bases). The germline V gene has CDR1 SGHNT and CDR2 YYREEE (reference sequence). This CDR3 contains 15 residues. V was cut by 7 bases and J by 4 bases, with 19 bases left in between. CDR3 coding DNA: TGTGCCAGCCGACCTGGGGACTTTTCCCCAGATACGCAGTATTTT. Encoded protein: CASRPGDFSPDTQYF.

A remark on this clone: The junction differs from germline at one of its ends, possibly a read error. The CDR3 DNA reads as TGTGCCAGCAGTGAATGGTGGGAGGGGAACTCCGGGGAGCTGTTTTTT. Translated, it gives CASSEWWEGNSGELFF. V is TRBV25-1 and J is TRBJ2-2, with 7 bases fitting TRBD2. Germline V gives CDR1 MGHDK, CDR2 SYGVNS. This CDR3 spans 16 amino acids.

The rearrangement uses TRBV27 and TRBJ2-1, with 8 bases identical to TRBD2. J lost 2 bases, V lost 4 bases, and 4 bases had no gene match. Germline V gene lookup returns CDR1 MNHEY and CDR2 SMNVEV (reference sequence). This CDR3 is 15 amino acids long. In nucleotides, the CDR3 is TGTGCCAGCAGTTCTAGCGGGCCAGCCTACAATGAGCAGTTCTTC. Its protein is CASSSSGPAYNEQFF.